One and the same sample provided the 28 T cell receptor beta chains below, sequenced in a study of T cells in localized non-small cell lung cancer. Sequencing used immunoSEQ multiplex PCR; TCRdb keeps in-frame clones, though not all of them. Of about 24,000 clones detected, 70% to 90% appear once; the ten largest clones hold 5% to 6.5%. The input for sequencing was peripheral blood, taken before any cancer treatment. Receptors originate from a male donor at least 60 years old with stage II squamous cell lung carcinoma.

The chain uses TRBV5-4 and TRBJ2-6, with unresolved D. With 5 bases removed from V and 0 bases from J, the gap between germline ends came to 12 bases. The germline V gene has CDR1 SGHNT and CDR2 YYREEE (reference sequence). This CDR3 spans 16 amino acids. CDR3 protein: CASRPATVSGANVLTF. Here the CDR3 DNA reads TGTGCCAGCAGACCAGCGACCGTCTCTGGGGCCAACGTCCTGACTTTC.

DNA for the CDR3: TGTGCCAGCAGTTACTCGTTCACCGCAACTAATGAAAAACTGTTTTTT. It yields the protein CASSYSFTATNEKLFF. The gene calls are TRBV6-5 and TRBJ1-4; no reliable D call. Germline CDR1 is MNHEY and CDR2 is SVGAGI. This CDR3 has 16 amino acids. V lost 0 bases and J 0 bases, leaving 8 bases between the germline ends.

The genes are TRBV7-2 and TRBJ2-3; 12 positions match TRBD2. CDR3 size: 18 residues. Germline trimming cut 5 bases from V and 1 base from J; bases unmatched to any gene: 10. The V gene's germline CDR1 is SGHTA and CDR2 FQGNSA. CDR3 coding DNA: TGTGCCAGCAGCCGAAAAAGGACTAGCGGGATCGGCACAGATACGCAGTATTTT. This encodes CASSRKRTSGIGTDTQYF.

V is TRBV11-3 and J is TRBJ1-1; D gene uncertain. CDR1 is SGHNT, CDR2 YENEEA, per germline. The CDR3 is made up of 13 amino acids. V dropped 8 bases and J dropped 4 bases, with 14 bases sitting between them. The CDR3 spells CASGQGSVTEAFF. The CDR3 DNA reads TGTGCCAGCGGGCAAGGGTCAGTCACTGAAGCTTTCTTT. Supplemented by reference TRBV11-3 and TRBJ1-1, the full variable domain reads EAGVVQSPRYKIIEKKQPVAFWCNPISGHNTLYWYLQNLGQGPELLIRYENEEAVDDSQLPKDRFSAERLKGVDSTLKIQPAELGDSAVYLCASGQGSVTEAFFGQGTRLTVV.

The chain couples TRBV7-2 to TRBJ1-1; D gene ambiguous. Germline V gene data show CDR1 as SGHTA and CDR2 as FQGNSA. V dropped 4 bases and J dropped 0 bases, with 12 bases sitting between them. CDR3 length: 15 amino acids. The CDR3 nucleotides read TGTGCCAGCAGCTCCGCCGTGGGTTTGAACACTGAAGCTTTCTTT. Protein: CASSSAVGLNTEAFF.

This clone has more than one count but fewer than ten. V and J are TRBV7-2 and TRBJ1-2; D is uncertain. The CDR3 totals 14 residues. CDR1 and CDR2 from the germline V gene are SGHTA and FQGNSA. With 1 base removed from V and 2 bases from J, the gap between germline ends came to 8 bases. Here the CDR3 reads CASSLVPLNYGYTF. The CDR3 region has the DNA TGTGCCAGCAGCTTAGTTCCGTTGAACTATGGCTACACCTTC.

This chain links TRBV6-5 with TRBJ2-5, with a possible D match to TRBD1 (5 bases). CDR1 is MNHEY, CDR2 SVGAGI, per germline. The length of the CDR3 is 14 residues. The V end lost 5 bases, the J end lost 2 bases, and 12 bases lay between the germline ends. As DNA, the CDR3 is TGTGCCAGCAGTCGCAGGGCGGATCAAGAGACCCAGTACTTC. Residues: CASSRRADQETQYF.

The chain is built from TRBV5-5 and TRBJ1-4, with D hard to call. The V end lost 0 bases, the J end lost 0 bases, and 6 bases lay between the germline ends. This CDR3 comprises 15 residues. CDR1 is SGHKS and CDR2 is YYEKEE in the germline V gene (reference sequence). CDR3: CASSLGSSTNEKLFF. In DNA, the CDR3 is TGTGCCAGCAGCTTGGGCAGCTCAACTAATGAAAAACTGTTTTTT.

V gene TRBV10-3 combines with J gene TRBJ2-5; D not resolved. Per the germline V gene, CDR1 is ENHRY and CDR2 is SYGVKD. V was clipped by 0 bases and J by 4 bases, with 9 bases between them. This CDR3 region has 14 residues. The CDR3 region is CAISESGPIETQYF. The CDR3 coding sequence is TGTGCCATCAGTGAGTCCGGCCCCATAGAGACCCAGTACTTC.

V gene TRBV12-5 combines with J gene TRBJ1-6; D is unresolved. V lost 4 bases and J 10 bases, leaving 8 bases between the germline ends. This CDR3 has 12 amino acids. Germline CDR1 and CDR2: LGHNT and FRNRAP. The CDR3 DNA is TGTGCTAGTGGTTCTCCCTGGTCACCCCTCCACTTT. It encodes CASGSPWSPLHF.

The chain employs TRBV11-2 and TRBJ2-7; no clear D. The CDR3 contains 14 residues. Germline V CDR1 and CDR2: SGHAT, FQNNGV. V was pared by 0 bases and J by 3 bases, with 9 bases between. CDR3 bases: TGTGCCAGCAGCTTAGACAGGATTAGCTACGAGCAGTACTTC. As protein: CASSLDRISYEQYF.

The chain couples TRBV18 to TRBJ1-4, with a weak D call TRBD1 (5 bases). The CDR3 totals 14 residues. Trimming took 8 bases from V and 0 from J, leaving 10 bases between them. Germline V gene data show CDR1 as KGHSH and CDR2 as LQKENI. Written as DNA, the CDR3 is TGTGCCAGCGGTAGAGGGGCAACTAATGAAAAACTGTTTTTT. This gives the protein CASGRGATNEKLFF.

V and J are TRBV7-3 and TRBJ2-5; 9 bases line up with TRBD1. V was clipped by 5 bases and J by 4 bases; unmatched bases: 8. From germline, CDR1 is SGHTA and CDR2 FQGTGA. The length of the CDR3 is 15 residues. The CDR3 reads CASSLGQGSSETQYF. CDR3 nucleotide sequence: TGTGCCAGCAGCCTCGGACAGGGGTCCTCAGAGACCCAGTACTTC.

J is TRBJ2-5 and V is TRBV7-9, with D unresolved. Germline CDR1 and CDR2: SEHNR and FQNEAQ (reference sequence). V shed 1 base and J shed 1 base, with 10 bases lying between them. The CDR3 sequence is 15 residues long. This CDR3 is CASSLGRSLQETQYF. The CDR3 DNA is TGTGCCAGCAGCTTAGGTCGGTCTCTCCAAGAGACCCAGTACTTC.

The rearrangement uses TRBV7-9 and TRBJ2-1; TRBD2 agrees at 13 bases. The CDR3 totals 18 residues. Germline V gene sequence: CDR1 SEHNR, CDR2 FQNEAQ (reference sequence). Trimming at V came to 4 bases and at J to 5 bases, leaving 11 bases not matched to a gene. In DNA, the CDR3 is TGTGCCAGCAGCTCCGGGACTAGCGGGGCCGCTGTCCACAATGAGCAGTTCTTC. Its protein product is CASSSGTSGAAVHNEQFF.

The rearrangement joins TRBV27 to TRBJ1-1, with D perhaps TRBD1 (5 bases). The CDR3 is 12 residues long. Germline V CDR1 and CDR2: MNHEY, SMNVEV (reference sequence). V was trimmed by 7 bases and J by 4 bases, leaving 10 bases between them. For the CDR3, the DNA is TGTGCCAGCACCTATAGGGGCACTGAAGCTTTCTTT. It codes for CASTYRGTEAFF.

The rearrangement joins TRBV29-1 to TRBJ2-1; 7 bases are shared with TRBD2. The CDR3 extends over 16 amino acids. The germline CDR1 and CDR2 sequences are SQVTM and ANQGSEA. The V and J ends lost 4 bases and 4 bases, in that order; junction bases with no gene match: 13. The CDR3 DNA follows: TGCAGCGTTGTTGGTGGGGCAGCTAGCGGATACAATGAGCAGTTCTTC. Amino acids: CSVVGGAASGYNEQFF.

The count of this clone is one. The CDR3: CASSLGGYHTGELFF. In DNA form, the CDR3 reads TGCGCCAGCAGCTTAGGCGGGTATCACACCGGGGAGCTGTTTTTT. This chain uses TRBV5-1 with TRBJ2-2; a weak D match, TRBD2 (5 bases). Trimming left V 2 bases short and J 3 bases short, with 11 bases between. Looked up from germline, CDR1 is SGHRS and CDR2 is YFSETQ. The CDR3 has 15 residues.

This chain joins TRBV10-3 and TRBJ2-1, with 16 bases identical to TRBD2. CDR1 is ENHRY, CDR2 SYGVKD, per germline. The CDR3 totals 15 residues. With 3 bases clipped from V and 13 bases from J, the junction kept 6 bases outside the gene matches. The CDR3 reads CAISERGTSGRDQFF. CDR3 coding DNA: TGTGCCATCAGTGAAAGGGGGACTAGCGGGAGGGATCAGTTCTTC.

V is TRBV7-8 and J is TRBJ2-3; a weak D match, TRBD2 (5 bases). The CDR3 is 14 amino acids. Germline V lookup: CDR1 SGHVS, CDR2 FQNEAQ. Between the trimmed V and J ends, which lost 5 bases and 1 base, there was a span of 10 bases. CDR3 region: CASSRAVGTDTQYF. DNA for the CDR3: TGTGCCAGCAGCCGAGCGGTGGGCACAGATACGCAGTATTTT.

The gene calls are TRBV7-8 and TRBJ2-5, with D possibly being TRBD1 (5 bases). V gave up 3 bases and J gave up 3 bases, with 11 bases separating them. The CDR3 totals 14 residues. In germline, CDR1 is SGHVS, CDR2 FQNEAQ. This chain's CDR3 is CASSFRGMEETQYF. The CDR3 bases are TGTGCCAGCAGCTTTAGGGGCATGGAAGAGACCCAGTACTTC.

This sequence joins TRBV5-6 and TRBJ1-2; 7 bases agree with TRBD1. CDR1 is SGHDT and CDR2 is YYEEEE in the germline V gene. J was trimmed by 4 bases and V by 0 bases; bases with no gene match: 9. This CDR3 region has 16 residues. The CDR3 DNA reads TGTGCCAGCAGCTTGGTGGAGTCAGGGGGAAGCTATGGCTACACCTTC. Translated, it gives CASSLVESGGSYGYTF.

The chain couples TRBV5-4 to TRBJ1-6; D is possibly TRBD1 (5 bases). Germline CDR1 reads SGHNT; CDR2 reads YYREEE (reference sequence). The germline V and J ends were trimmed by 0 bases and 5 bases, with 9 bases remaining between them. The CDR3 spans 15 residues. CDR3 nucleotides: TGTGCCAGCAGCTTGGGGGGGACGGATAATTCACCCCTCCACTTT. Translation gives CASSLGGTDNSPLHF.

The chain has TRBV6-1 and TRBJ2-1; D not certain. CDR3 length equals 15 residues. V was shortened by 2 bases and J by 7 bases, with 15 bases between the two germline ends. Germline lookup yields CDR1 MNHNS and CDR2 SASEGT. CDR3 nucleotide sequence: TGTGCCAGCAGTGAAAGAGGCTCCCGAACTAATGAGCAGTTCTTC. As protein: CASSERGSRTNEQFF.

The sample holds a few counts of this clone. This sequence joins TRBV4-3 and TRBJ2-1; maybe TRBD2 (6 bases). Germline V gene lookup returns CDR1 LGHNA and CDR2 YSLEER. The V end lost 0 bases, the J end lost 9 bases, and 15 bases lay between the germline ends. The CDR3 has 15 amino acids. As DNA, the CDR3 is TGCGCCAGCAGCCAAGATTTGCGCGGGGACGGTGAGCAGTTCTTC. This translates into CASSQDLRGDGEQFF.

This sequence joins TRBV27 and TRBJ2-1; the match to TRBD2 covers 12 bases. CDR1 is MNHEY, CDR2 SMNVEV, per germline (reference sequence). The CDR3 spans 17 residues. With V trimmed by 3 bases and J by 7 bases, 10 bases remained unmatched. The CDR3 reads CASSFLILAGGPNEQFF. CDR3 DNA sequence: TGTGCCAGCAGTTTCCTCATTCTAGCGGGGGGGCCTAATGAGCAGTTCTTC.

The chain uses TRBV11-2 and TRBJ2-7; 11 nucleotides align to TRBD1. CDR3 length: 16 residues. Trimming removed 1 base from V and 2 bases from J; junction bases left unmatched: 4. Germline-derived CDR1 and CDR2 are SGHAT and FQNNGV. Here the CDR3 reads CASSLGGTGGTYEQYF. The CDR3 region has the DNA TGTGCCAGCAGCTTAGGGGGGACAGGGGGAACCTACGAGCAGTACTTC. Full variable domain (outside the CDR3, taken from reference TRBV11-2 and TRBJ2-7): EAGVAQSPRYKIIEKRQSVAFWCNPISGHATLYWYQQILGQGPKLLIQFQNNGVVDDSQLPKDRFSAERLKGVDSTLKIQPAKLEDSAVYLCASSLGGTGGTYEQYFGPGTRLTVT.

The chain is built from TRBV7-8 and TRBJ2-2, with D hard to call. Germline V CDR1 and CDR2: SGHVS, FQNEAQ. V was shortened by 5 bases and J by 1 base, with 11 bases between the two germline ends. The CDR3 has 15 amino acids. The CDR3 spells CASSRERLNTGELFF. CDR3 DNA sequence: TGTGCCAGCAGCCGAGAACGGCTGAACACCGGGGAGCTGTTTTTT. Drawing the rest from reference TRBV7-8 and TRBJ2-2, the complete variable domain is GAGVSQSPRYKVAKRGQDVALRCDPISGHVSLFWYQQALGQGPEFLTYFQNEAQLDKSGLPSDRFFAERPEGSVSTLKIQRTQQEDSAVYLCASSRERLNTGELFFGEGSRLTVL.